Sequencing of this TCR beta chain was carried out in a study of blood T cell repertoires in COVID-19. Across the whole study: T cells, B-cell-depleted T cells, or PBMCs provided the cDNA or gDNA that served as material.

Produced via immunoSEQ multiplex PCR; TCRdb's table is partial and in-frame only. The sample carries 250,000 to 350,000 clones, roughly 88% recorded once. This clone was seen only once. The study recruited people aged about 18 to 95 years across approximately 24 US areas. This clonotype was obtained from a woman aged 30 to 39 who had recovered from COVID-19. The specimen was PBMCs or T cells enriched from blood (not recorded which).

The CDR3 region is CASSPRDRASFGEKLFF. Written as DNA, the CDR3 is TGTGCCAGCTCACCAAGGGACAGGGCTTCCTTTGGCGAAAAACTGTTTTTT. The chain joins TRBV18 to TRBJ1-4; 9 bases agree with TRBD1. The germline V gene has CDR1 KGHSH and CDR2 LQKENI. This CDR3 spans 17 amino acids. Trimming at V came to 2 bases and at J to 8 bases, leaving 12 bases not matched to a gene.